The 7 T cell receptor beta chains reported below all come from one sample, sequenced in a study of blood T cell repertoires in COVID-19. Here immunoSEQ multiplex PCR was the method, and the copy in TCRdb shows in-frame clones only, minus some. The sample lists under 400,000 clones, around 90% occurring once. The sequenced material came from peripheral blood. The receptors here all came from a man younger than 35 with active or convalescent COVID-19.

The gene calls are TRBV9 and TRBJ1-6; 7 bases are a match to TRBD1. J was trimmed by 8 bases and V by 3 bases; bases with no gene match: 5. The CDR3 length is 14 residues. The germline V gene encodes CDR1 SGDLS and CDR2 YYNGEE. The CDR3 region is CASSEGQVYSPLHF. CDR3 DNA sequence: TGTGCCAGCAGCGAAGGACAGGTTTATTCACCCCTCCACTTT. The full variable domain, in which reference TRBV9 and TRBJ1-6 provide the parts outside the CDR3, is DSGVTQTPKHLITATGQRVTLRCSPRSGDLSVYWYQQSLDQGLQFLIQYYNGEERAKGNILERFSAQQFPDLHSELNLSSLELGDSALYFCASSEGQVYSPLHFGNGTRLTVT.

The genes are TRBV18 and TRBJ2-1; D is unresolved. This CDR3 has 13 amino acids. The V end was cut by 3 bases, the J end by 4 bases, with 7 bases between. In germline, CDR1 is KGHSH, CDR2 LQKENI. The DNA of the CDR3 is TGTGCCAGCTCACCCTACGCATACAATGAGCAGTTCTTC. Translating gives CASSPYAYNEQFF.

The genes are TRBV18 and TRBJ2-1; D is undetermined. This CDR3 has 12 amino acids. Trimming took 4 bases from V and 4 from J, leaving 5 bases between them. Germline V gene lookup returns CDR1 KGHSH and CDR2 LQKENI. The CDR3 protein is CASSLGYNEQFF. The CDR3 DNA sequence: TGTGCCAGCTCACTCGGTTACAATGAGCAGTTCTTC. Using reference TRBV18 and TRBJ2-1 for the parts outside the CDR3, the full variable domain is NAGVMQNPRHLVRRRGQEARLRCSPMKGHSHVYWYRQLPEEGLKFMVYLQKENIIDESGMPKERFSAEFPKEGPSILRIQQVVRGDSAAYFCASSLGYNEQFFGPGTRLTVL.

The chain uses TRBV9 and TRBJ2-3; 8 positions match TRBD2. V shed 3 bases, J shed 2 bases, and the junction held 11 bases outside the gene matches. The CDR3 has 17 amino acids. Looked up from germline, CDR1 is SGDLS and CDR2 is YYNGEE. CDR3 sequence (DNA): TGTGCCAGCAGCGCTATCCCGGCGGGGGGCCTCACAGATACGCAGTATTTT. Protein: CASSAIPAGGLTDTQYF.

The chain employs TRBV19 and TRBJ1-1, with a possible D match to TRBD1 (5 bases). There are 13 residues in the CDR3. The V end lost 7 bases, the J end lost 0 bases, and 9 bases lay between the germline ends. In germline, CDR1 is LNHDA, CDR2 SQIVND (reference sequence). The CDR3 spells CASMWTLNTEAFF. The CDR3 coding sequence is TGTGCCAGTATGTGGACACTGAACACTGAAGCTTTCTTT.

The V and J genes are TRBV7-2 and TRBJ1-6; D gene ambiguous. This CDR3 is 14 amino acids long. Germline CDR1 and CDR2: SGHTA and FQGNSA. Trimming cost V 5 bases and J 7 bases, with 12 bases left between them. The CDR3, as DNA: TGTGCCAGCAGCCGTTTAAACTTGAATTCACCCCTCCACTTT. It codes for CASSRLNLNSPLHF. The full variable domain, in which reference TRBV7-2 and TRBJ1-6 provide the parts outside the CDR3, is GAGVSQSPSNKVTEKGKDVELRCDPISGHTALYWYRQSLGQGLEFLIYFQGNSAPDKSGLPSDRFSAERTGGSVSTLTIQRTQQEDSAVYLCASSRLNLNSPLHFGNGTRLTVT.

The chain uses TRBV7-9 and TRBJ2-1; possibly TRBD1 for D (5 bases). The CDR3 spans 12 residues. CDR1 SEHNR and CDR2 FQNEAQ come from the germline V gene (reference sequence). The V end lost 4 bases, the J end lost 8 bases, and 9 bases lay between the germline ends. The CDR3 DNA is TGTGCCAGCAGCTCCCCAGGGTATGAGCAGTTCTTC. This translates into CASSSPGYEQFF.